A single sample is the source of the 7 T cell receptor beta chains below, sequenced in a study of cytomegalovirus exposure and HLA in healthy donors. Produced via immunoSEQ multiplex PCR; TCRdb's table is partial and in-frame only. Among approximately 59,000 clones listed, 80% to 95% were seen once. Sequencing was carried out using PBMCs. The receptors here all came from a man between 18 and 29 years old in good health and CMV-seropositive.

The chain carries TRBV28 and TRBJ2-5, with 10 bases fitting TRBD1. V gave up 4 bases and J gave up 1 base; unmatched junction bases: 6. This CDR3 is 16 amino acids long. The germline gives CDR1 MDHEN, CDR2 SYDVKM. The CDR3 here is CASSWTGGYSQETQYF. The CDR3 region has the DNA TGTGCCAGCAGTTGGACAGGGGGTTACTCCCAAGAGACCCAGTACTTC.

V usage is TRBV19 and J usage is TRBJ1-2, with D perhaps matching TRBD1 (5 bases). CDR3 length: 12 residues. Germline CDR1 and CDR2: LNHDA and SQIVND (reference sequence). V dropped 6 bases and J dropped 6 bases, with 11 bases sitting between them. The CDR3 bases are TGTGCCAGTAGCACCAGGGAAGATGGCTACACCTTC. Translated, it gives CASSTREDGYTF.

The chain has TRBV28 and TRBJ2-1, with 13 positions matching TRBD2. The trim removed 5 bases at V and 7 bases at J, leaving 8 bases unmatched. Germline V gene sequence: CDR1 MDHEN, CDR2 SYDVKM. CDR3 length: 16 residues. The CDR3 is CASSALLAGGRNEQFF. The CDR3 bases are TGTGCCAGCAGTGCCTTACTAGCGGGAGGGAGGAATGAGCAGTTCTTC.

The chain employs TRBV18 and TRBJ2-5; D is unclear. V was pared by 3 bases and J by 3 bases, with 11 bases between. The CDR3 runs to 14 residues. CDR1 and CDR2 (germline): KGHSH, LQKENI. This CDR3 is CASSPIVDKETQYF. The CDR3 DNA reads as TGTGCCAGCTCACCGATTGTAGATAAAGAGACCCAGTACTTC.

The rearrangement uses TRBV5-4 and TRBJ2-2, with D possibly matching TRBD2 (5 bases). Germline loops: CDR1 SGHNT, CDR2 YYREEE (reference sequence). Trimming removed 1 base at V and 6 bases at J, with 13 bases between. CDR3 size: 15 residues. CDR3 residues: CASSLRDLGAGELFF. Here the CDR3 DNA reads TGTGCCAGCAGCTTGCGGGATCTCGGGGCCGGGGAGCTGTTTTTT.

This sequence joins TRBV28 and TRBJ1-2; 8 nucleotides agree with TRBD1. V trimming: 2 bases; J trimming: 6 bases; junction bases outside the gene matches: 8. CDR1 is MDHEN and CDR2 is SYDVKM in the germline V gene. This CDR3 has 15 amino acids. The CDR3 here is CASSLQGAPVDGYTF. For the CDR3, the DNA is TGTGCCAGCAGTTTACAGGGGGCCCCTGTCGATGGCTACACCTTC.

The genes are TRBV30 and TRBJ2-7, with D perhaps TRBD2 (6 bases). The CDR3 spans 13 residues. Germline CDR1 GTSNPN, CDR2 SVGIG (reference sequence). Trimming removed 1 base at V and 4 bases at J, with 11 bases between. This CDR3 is CAWSDLGGYEQYF. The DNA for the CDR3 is TGTGCCTGGAGTGATCTGGGGGGATACGAGCAGTACTTC. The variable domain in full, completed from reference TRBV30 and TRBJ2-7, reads SQTIHQWPATLVQPVGSPLSLECTVEGTSNPNLYWYRQAAGRGLQLLFYSVGIGQISSEVPQNLSASRPQDRQFILSSKKLLLSDSGFYLCAWSDLGGYEQYFGPGTRLTVT.